The clone carrying this T cell receptor beta chain was counted a single time. This sample was taken from a study of blood T cell repertoires in COVID-19. The wider study: COVID-19 samples, acute and convalescent, were from the United States, Italy and Spain.

As originally analysed: Estimates of nucleated cell counts were drawn from the amplification of reference gene primers. Method: immunoSEQ multiplex PCR; TCRdb's copy keeps in-frame clones and lacks some. V and J calls and clone size are copied from that table; D and trimming were computed from the DNA. The table includes 60,000 to 65,000 clones, approximately 88% detected once. This TCR came from a man aged 45-65 years with active COVID-19. Sequencing was done on a sample of peripheral blood.

CDR3 residues: CAWSLGSLPGTDTQYF. CDR3 coding DNA: TGTGCCTGGAGTCTGGGGAGTCTTCCTGGCACAGATACGCAGTATTTT. The chain has TRBV30 and TRBJ2-3; tentatively, D is TRBD2 (5 bases). The V gene lost 2 bases and the J gene lost 1 base, with 16 bases spanning the gap. The CDR3 loop spans 16 amino acids. Germline CDR1 GTSNPN, CDR2 SVGIG (reference sequence).